The rows below give T cell receptor beta chains drawn from one sample of a study of cytomegalovirus exposure and HLA in healthy donors. The protocol was immunoSEQ multiplex PCR, while the TCRdb copy is restricted to in-frame clones and leaves out a portion. The sample contains about 120,000 clones, around 66% of which appear only once. The sequenced material came from PBMCs. The receptors were sampled from a man younger than 30 in good health and CMV-seropositive. The CDR3 runs from the conserved cysteine through the conserved F or W. The D gene is left open where the match is weak. The size of a clone is reported for some rows only, either as once, few or many, or as a class for expanded clones.

v_call	j_call	clone_size	d_call	cdr3_aa	cdr3_nt
TRBV5-1	TRBJ1-4	few	-	CASSVQGTNEKLFF	TGCGCCAGCAGCGTACAGGGAACTAATGAAAAACTGTTTTTT
TRBV18	TRBJ2-5	-	TRBD2	CASSPPTSSYQETQYF	TGTGCCAGCTCACCACCGACTAGCTCGTACCAAGAGACCCAGTACTTC
TRBV5-1	TRBJ2-6	-	-	CASSLQGSGANVLPF	TGCGCCAGCAGCTTGCAGGGATCTGGGGCCAACGTCCTGCCTTTC
TRBV5-1	TRBJ1-1	-	-	CASSPSDPGTEAFF	TGCGCCAGCAGCCCCAGCGACCCGGGCACTGAAGCTTTCTTT
TRBV19	TRBJ1-6	-	TRBD1	CASSMGQLNSPLHF	TGTGCCAGTAGTATGGGACAGTTGAATTCACCCCTCCACTTT
TRBV6-6	TRBJ2-7	-	-	CASSYGPQGGGYEQYF	TGTGCCAGCAGTTACGGTCCCCAGGGGGGTGGGTACGAGCAGTACTTC
TRBV5-1	TRBJ1-3	-	TRBD1	CASSSVTGAGNTIYF	TGCGCCAGCAGCTCCGTGACAGGGGCAGGAAACACCATATATTTT
TRBV7-2	TRBJ1-3	-	-	CASSLTPGSGNTIYF	TGTGCCAGCAGCTTAACCCCGGGCTCTGGAAACACCATATATTTT
TRBV18	TRBJ1-1	once	-	CASSPGGLAEAFF	TGTGCCAGCTCACCGGGCGGGTTGGCTGAAGCTTTCTTT
TRBV6-1	TRBJ1-4	-	-	CASSEGGKGEKLFF	TGTGCCAGCAGTGAGGGGGGGAAGGGGGAAAAACTGTTTTTT
TRBV18	TRBJ2-5	-	-	CASSRGQETQYF	TGTGCCAGCTCCCGGGGCCAAGAGACCCAGTACTTC
TRBV11-3	TRBJ2-3	-	-	CASSLGGESDTQYF	TGTGCCAGCAGCTTAGGGGGGGAGTCAGATACGCAGTATTTT
TRBV18	TRBJ1-2	-	-	CASSPRTSVDYGYTF	TGTGCCAGCTCACCAAGGACTTCTGTTGACTATGGCTACACCTTC
TRBV4-2	TRBJ2-3	-	-	CASSQDLSGGVSTDTQYF	TGTGCCAGCAGCCAAGATCTATCGGGGGGCGTTAGCACAGATACGCAGTATTTT
TRBV6-1	TRBJ1-2	-	-	CASSEALGGGGYTF	TGTGCCAGCAGTGAAGCGTTGGGAGGGGGTGGCTACACCTTC
TRBV18	TRBJ2-6	-	-	CASSTISSGANVLTF	TGTGCCAGCTCAACCATTAGCTCTGGGGCCAACGTCCTGACTTTC
TRBV18	TRBJ2-4	-	TRBD2	CASSPLSVWEGNIQYF	TGTGCCAGCTCACCACTCTCGGTTTGGGAGGGAAACATTCAGTACTTC